These T cell receptor beta chains were read from a single sample in a study of regulatory T cells in long-lasting Graves disease. TCRdb passed the multiplex PCR reads through MiXCR, listing each CDR3 protein once. Among about 530,000 distinct CDR3 sequences listed, around 15% were seen once. This same sample was also taken into another study, of T cells in Graves' hyperthyroidism and ophthalmopathy.

The sample here was peripheral blood mononuclear cells (PBMCs), taken at new diagnosis, from a patient treated with antithyroid drugs. The receptors shown here come from a woman aged 35-60 years with Graves disease. Each CDR3 is given with its conserved first and last residue. A D gene is named only where the DNA matches it firmly. The size of a clone is reported for some rows only, either as once, few or many, or as a class for expanded clones.

j_call | d_call | cdr3_length | clone_size | v_call | cdr3_nt | cdr3_aa
TRBJ1-1 | . | 14 | . | TRBV14 | TGTGCCAGCAGCCCCCTGGGGGGCGGAACTGAAGCTTTCTTT | CASSPLGGGTEAFF
TRBJ1-5 | . | 15 | many | TRBV7-9 | TGTGCCAGCAGCGAGGGGGGTGCAAGCAATCAGCCCCAGCATTTT | CASSEGGASNQPQHF
TRBJ2-7 | TRBD1 | 14 | few | TRBV15 | TGTGCCACCAGCCGCCGGGACAGGGTCTACGAGCAGTACTTC | CATSRRDRVYEQYF
TRBJ2-5 | . | 14 | many | TRBV7-9 | TGTGCCAGCAGCGGCCGTGGAGGCCAAGAGACCCAGTACTTC | CASSGRGGQETQYF
TRBJ2-1 | TRBD1 | 16 | few | TRBV24-1 | TGTGCCACCAGTGATCACAAGACAGGGTACCCCAATGAGCAGTTCTTC | CATSDHKTGYPNEQFF
TRBJ1-6 | . | 17 | . | TRBV11-2 | TGTGCCAGCAGCTCCGTTAGGGGGGACGGCTATAATTCACCCCTCCACTTT | CASSSVRGDGYNSPLHF
TRBJ2-3 | TRBD2 | 16 | many | TRBV5-1 | TGCGCCAGCAGCTTGGCCGGGACTAGCGGGGCAGATACGCAGTATTTT | CASSLAGTSGADTQYF
TRBJ2-7 | . | 11 | many | TRBV2 | TGTGCCAGCAGCCAGGAGTACGAGCAGTACTTC | CASSQEYEQYF
TRBJ1-5 | . | 16 | few | TRBV4-1 | TGCGCCAGCAGCCAACACATTCAGGCACGGAATCAGCCCCAGCATTTT | CASSQHIQARNQPQHF
TRBJ2-3 | . | 15 | few | TRBV30 | TGTGCCTGGAGTGGGGTGGGGGGGCGCACAGATACGCAGTATTTT | CAWSGVGGRTDTQYF
TRBJ2-5 | . | 15 | . | TRBV4-1 | TGCGCCAGCAGCCAAGTCCAGGACTCTAAAGAGACCCAGTACTTC | CASSQVQDSKETQYF
TRBJ2-3 | TRBD2 | 16 | . | TRBV10-1 | TGCGCCAGCAGTGGGACTAGCGGGGGGGCCAGAGATACGCAGTATTTT | CASSGTSGGARDTQYF
TRBJ2-5 | . | 16 | many | TRBV3-1 | TGTGCCAGCAGCCCGTCCGGACAGCTTGGAGGAGAGACCCAGTACTTC | CASSPSGQLGGETQYF
TRBJ2-7 | . | 13 | many | TRBV12-3/TRBV12-4 | TGTGCCAGCAGTTTAGCCGTGGGCTACGAGCAGTACTTC | CASSLAVGYEQYF
TRBJ1-3 | . | 15 | . | TRBV19 | TGTGCCAGTAGTATCGGACAGACGACTGGAAACACCATATATTTT | CASSIGQTTGNTIYF
TRBJ1-5 | . | 14 | many | TRBV6-1 | TGTGCCAGCAGGTTGGGGGGCGGCAATCAGCCCCAGCATTTT | CASRLGGGNQPQHF
TRBJ2-2 | . | 15 | many | TRBV6-1 | TGTGCCAGCAGTCAGGGCCTTAGGTCGGGCGGGGAGCTGTTTTTT | CASSQGLRSGGELFF
TRBJ2-1 | TRBD2 | 19 | many | TRBV12-3/TRBV12-4 | TGTGCCAGCAGTTTGACTAGCGGGGGGGCCTTGGCCCTCTACAATGAGCAGTTCTTC | CASSLTSGGALALYNEQFF
TRBJ1-6 | . | 14 | few | TRBV19 | TGTGCCAGTAGTATTTGGCAGAATAATTCACCCCTCCACTTT | CASSIWQNNSPLHF
TRBJ2-7 | TRBD1 | 15 | . | TRBV27 | TGTGCCAGCACCCGAGCGGGGACAGGGGCCTACGAGCAGTACTTC | CASTRAGTGAYEQYF
TRBJ1-4 | . | 15 | . | TRBV5-1 | TGCGCCAGCAGCTTGGGGGAAAAGCCTAATGAAAAACTGTTTTTT | CASSLGEKPNEKLFF
TRBJ2-1 | TRBD2 | 14 | few | TRBV5-6 | TGTGCCAGCAGCTTATGGGGGGGGGACAATGAGCAGTTCTTC | CASSLWGGDNEQFF
TRBJ1-3 | . | 16 | . | TRBV18 | TGTGCCAGCTCACCGTCGCAACGAGGCTCTGGAAACACCATATATTTT | CASSPSQRGSGNTIYF
TRBJ2-3 | . | 14 | many | TRBV9 | TGTGCCAGCAGCGCCGAAGGGGGCACAGATACGCAGTATTTT | CASSAEGGTDTQYF
TRBJ1-1 | . | 14 | many | TRBV12-3/TRBV12-4 | TGTGCCAGCAGGACCCTTTTGGGAAACACTGAAGCTTTCTTT | CASRTLLGNTEAFF
TRBJ1-1 | TRBD1 | 15 | . | TRBV6-1 | TGTGCCAGCAGCAAAGACAGGGGCAGGAGCACTGAAGCTTTCTTT | CASSKDRGRSTEAFF
TRBJ1-1 | . | 15 | many | TRBV20-1 | TGCAGTGCTAGTGGGACCGGCGGCCGGGGCGGTGAAGCTTTCTTT | CSASGTGGRGGEAFF
TRBJ2-4 | TRBD2 | 18 | . | TRBV11-3 | TGTGCCAGCAGCCAAGATAATGGCGGGGGGCCTGGGGCGAACATTCAGTACTTC | CASSQDNGGGPGANIQYF
TRBJ2-5 | TRBD2 | 12 | many | TRBV7-3 | TGTGCCAACCCGGGGGGGCCAGAGACCCAGTACTTC | CANPGGPETQYF